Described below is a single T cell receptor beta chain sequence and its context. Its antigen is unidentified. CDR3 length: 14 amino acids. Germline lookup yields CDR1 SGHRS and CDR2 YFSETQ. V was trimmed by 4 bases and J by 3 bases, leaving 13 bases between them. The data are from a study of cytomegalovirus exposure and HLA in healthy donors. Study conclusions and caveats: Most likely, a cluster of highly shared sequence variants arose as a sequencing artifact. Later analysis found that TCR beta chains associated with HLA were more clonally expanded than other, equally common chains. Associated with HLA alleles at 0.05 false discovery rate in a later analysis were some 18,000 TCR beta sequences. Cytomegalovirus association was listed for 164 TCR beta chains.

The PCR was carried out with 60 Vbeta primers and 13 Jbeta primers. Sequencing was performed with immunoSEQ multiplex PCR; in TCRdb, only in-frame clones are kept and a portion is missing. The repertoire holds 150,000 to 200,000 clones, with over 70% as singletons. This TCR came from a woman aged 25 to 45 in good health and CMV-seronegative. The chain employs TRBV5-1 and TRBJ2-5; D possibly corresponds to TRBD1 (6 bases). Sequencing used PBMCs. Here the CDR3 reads CASSPTRTEETQYF. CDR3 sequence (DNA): TGCGCCAGCAGCCCAACTCGGACAGAAGAGACCCAGTACTTC.